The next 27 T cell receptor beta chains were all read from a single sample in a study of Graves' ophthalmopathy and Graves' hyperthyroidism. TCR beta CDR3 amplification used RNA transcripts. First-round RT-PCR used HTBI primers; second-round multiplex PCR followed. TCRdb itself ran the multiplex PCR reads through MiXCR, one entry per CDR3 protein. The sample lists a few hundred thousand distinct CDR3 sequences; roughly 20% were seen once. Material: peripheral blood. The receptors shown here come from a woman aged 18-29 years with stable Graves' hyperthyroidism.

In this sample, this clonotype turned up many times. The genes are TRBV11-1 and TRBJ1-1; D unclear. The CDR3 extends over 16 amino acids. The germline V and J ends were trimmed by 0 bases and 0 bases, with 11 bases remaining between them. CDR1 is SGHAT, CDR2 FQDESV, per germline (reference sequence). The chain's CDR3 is CASSLAGRGLNTEAFF. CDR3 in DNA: TGTGCCAGCAGCTTAGCTGGTCGGGGATTGAACACTGAAGCTTTCTTT. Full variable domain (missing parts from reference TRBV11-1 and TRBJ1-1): EAEVAQSPRYKITEKSQAVAFWCDPISGHATLYWYRQILGQGPELLVQFQDESVVDDSQLPKDRFSAERLKGVDSTLKIQPAELGDSAMYLCASSLAGRGLNTEAFFGQGTRLTVV.

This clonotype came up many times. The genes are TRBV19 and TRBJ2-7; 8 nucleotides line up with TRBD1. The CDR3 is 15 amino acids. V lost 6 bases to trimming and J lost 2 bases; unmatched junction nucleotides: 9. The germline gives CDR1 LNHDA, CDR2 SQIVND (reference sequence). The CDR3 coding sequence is TGTGCCAGTAGGAACTCCGGGACAGGCGCCTACGAGCAGTACTTC. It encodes CASRNSGTGAYEQYF.

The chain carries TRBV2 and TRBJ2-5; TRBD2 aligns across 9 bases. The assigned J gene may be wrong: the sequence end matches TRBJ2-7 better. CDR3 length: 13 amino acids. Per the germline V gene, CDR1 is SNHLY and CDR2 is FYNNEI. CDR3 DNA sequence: TGTGCCAGCAAGTCAGCGGGGGGCTACGAGCAGTACTTC. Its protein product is CASKSAGGYEQYF.

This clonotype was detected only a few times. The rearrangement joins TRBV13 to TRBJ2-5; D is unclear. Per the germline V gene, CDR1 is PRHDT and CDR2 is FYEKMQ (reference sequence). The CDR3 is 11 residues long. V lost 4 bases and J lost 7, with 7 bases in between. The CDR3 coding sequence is TGTGCCAGCAGCTACACCGGGACCCAGTACTTC. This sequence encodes CASSYTGTQYF. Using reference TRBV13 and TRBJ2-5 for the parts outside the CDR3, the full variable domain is AAGVIQSPRHLIKEKRETATLKCYPIPRHDTVYWYQQGPGQDPQFLISFYEKMQSDKGSIPDRFSAQQFSDYHSELNMSSLELGDSALYFCASSYTGTQYFGPGTRLLVL.

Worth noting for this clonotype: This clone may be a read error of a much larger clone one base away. CDR3 in amino acids: CASSTWTSGRTGAGELFF. The CDR3 DNA follows: TGTGCCAGCAGTACTTGGACTAGCGGGAGGACTGGGGCCGGGGAGCTGTTTTTT. This chain joins TRBV6-2 or TRBV6-3 and TRBJ2-2, with TRBD2 matching 14 bases. This CDR3 has 18 residues. The germline gives CDR1 MNHEY, CDR2 SVGEGT. V gave up 5 bases and J gave up 6 bases; unmatched junction bases: 11.

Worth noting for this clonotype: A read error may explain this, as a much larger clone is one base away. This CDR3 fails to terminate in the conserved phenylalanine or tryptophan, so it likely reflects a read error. The chain's CDR3 is CASMGGTDYGYTV. The CDR3 DNA is TGTGCCAGTATGGGAGGAACAGACTATGGCTACACCGTC. The genes are TRBV19 and TRBJ1-2; D call uncertain. The CDR3 is 13 residues long. The ends were cut back, 7 bases at V and 3 bases at J, with 12 bases in the middle. CDR1 and CDR2 (germline): LNHDA, SQIVND (reference sequence).

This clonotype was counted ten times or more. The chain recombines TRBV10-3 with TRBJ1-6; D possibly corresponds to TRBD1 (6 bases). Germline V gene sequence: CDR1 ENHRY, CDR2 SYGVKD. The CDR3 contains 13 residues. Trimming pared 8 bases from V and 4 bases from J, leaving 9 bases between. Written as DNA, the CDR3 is TGTGCCATCGGCGGACAGTATAATTCACCCCTCCACTTT. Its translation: CAIGGQYNSPLHF.

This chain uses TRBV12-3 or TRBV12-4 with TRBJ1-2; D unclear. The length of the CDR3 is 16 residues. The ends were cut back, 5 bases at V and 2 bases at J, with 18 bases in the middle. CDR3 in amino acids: CASSNDPLGFNYGYTF. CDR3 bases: TGTGCCAGCAGTAACGACCCTCTAGGATTCAACTATGGCTACACCTTC.

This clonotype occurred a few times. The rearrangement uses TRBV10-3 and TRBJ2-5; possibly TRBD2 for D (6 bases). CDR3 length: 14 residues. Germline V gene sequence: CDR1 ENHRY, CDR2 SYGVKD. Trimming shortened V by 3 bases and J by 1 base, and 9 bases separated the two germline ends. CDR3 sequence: CAISESSGQETQYF. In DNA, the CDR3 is TGTGCCATCAGTGAAAGTAGCGGCCAAGAGACCCAGTACTTC.

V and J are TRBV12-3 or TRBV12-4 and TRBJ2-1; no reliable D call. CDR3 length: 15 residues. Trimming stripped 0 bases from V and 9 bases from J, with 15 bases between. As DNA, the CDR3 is TGTGCCAGCAGTTTAGCTAGTCCCCATTGGAGTGAGCAGTTCTTC. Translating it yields CASSLASPHWSEQFF.

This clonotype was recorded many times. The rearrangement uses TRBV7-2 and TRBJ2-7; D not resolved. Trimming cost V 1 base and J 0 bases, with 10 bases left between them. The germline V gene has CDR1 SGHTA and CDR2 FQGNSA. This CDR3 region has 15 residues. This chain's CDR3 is CASSLGRSSSYEQYF. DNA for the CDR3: TGTGCCAGCAGCTTAGGCAGGAGTAGCTCCTACGAGCAGTACTTC.

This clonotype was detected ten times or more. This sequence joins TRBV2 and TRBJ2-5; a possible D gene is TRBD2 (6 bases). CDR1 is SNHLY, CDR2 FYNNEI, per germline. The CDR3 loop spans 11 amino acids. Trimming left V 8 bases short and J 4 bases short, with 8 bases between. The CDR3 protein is CASRDSETQYF. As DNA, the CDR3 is TGTGCCAGCCGGGACTCAGAGACCCAGTACTTC.

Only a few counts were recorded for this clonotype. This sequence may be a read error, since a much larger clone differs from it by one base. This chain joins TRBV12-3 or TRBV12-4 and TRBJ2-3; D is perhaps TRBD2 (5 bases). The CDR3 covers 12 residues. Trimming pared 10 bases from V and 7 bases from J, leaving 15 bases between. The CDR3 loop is CAIRRLSYTQYF. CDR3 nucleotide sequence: TGTGCCATACGGAGGTTGTCATATACGCAGTATTTT.

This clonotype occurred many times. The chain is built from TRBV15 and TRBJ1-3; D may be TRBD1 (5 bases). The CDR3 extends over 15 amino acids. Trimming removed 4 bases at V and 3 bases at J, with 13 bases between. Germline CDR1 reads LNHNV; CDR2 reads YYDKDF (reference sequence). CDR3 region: CATSKRWGSGNTIYF. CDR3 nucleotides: TGTGCCACCAGCAAAAGGTGGGGCAGTGGAAACACCATATATTTT.

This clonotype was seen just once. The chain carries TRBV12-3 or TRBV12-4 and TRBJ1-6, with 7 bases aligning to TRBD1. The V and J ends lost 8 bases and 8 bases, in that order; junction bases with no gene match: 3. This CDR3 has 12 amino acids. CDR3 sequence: CASEGADSPLHF. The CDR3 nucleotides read TGTGCCAGCGAGGGGGCGGATTCACCCCTCCACTTT.

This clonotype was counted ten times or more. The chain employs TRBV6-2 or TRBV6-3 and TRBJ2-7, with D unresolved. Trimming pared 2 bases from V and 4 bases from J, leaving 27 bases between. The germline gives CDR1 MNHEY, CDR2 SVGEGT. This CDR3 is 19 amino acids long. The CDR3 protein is CASSYPTRQGRSPYYEQYF. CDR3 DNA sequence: TGTGCCAGCAGTTACCCTACCCGGCAAGGACGGTCGCCTTATTACGAGCAGTACTTC.

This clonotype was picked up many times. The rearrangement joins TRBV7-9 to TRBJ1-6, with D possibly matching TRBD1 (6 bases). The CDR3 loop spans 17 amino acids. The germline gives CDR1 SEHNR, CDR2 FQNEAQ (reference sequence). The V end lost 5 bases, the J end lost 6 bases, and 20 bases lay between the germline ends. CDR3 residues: CASSLNRDIMTNSPLHF. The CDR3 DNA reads TGTGCCAGCAGCCTGAACCGGGACATAATGACTAATTCACCCCTCCACTTT.

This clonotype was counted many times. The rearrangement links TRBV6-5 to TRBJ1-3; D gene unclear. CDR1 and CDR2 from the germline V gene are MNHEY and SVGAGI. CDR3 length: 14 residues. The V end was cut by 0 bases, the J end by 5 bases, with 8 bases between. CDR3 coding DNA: TGTGCCAGCAGTTACTCGCCGGGGAGAAACACCATATATTTT. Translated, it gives CASSYSPGRNTIYF.

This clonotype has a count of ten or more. In DNA, the CDR3 is TGTGCCAGCAGTGGGTCCCGCGGGAGGGCCAACGGGGAGCTGTTTTTT. Amino acid sequence: CASSGSRGRANGELFF. The chain couples TRBV25-1 to TRBJ2-2; 9 bases agree with TRBD2. V lost 4 bases and J lost 7; bases outside the gene matches: 10. CDR1 and CDR2 from the germline V gene are MGHDK and SYGVNS. This CDR3 comprises 16 residues.

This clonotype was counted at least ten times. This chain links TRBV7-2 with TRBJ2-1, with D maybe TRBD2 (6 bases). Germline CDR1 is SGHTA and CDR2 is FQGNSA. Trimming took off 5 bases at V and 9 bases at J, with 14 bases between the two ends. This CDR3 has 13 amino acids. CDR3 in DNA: TGTGCCAGCAGCCGACCCGGGAGAGCTGAGCAGTTCTTC. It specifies CASSRPGRAEQFF.

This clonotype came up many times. The CDR3 sequence: CSARGFESSYNSPLHF. In nucleotides, the CDR3 is TGCAGTGCTAGAGGTTTTGAGAGCTCCTATAATTCACCCCTCCACTTT. The chain employs TRBV20-1 and TRBJ1-6, with no clear D. This CDR3 region has 16 residues. The V gene lost 1 base and the J gene lost 0 bases, with 10 bases spanning the gap. Germline values: CDR1 DFQATT, CDR2 SNEGSKA (reference sequence).

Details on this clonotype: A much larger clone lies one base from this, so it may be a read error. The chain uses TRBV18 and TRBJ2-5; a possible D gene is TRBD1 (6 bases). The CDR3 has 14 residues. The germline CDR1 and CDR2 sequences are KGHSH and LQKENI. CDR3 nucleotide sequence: TGTGCCAGCCCACCACCCGGCAGGGGCGAGACCCAGTACTTC. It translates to CASPPPGRGETQYF.

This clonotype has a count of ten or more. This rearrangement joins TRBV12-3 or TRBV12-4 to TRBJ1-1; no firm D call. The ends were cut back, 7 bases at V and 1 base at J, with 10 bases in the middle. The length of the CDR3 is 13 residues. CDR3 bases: TGTGCCAGCACCTTCAAGGCGAACACTGAAGCTTTCTTT. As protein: CASTFKANTEAFF.

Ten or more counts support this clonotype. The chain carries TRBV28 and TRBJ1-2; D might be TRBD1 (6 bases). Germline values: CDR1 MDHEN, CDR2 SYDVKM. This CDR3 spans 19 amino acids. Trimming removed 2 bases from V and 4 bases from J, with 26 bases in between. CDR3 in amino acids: CASSLPTFRGTGRAYGYTF. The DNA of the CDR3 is TGTGCCAGCAGTTTACCGACCTTTAGGGGGACGGGCCGGGCCTATGGCTACACCTTC.

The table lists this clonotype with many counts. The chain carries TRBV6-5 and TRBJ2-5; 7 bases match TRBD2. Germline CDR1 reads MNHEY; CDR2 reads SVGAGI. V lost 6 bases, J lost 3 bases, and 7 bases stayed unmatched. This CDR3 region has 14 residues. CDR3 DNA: TGTGCCAGCAGATTAGCGGGTGCTAAAGAGACCCAGTACTTC. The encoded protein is CASRLAGAKETQYF.

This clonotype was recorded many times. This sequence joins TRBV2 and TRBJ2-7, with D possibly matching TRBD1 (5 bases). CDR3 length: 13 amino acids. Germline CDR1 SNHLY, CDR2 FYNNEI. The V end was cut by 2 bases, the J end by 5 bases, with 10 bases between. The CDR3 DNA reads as TGTGCCAGCAGTGAATTCGTCAGGGACGAGCAGTACTTC. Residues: CASSEFVRDEQYF.

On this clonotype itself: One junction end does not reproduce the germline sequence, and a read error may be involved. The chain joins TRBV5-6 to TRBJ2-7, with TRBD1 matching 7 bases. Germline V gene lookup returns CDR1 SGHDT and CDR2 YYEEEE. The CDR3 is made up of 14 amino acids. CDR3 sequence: CVSSLVQGLNEQYF. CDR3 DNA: TGTGTCAGCAGCTTGGTACAGGGGTTGAACGAGCAGTACTTC.